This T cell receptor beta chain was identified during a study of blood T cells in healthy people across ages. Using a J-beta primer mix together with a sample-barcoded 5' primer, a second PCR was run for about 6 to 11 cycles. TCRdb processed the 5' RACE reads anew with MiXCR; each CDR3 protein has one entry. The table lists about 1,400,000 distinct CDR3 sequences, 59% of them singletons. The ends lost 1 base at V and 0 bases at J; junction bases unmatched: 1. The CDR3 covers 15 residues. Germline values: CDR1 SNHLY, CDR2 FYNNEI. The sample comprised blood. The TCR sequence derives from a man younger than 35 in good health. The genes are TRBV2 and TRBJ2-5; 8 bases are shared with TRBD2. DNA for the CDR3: TGTGCCAGCAGTGAAGGCGGGGGGTACCAAGAGACCCAGTACTTC. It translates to CASSEGGGYQETQYF.